Listed below are T cell receptor beta chains from one sample, sequenced in a study of human T cells and chemical hapten exposure. In TCRdb, the RACE reads were re-called with MiXCR into one record per CDR3 protein. The sample yields 200,000 to 300,000 distinct CDR3 sequences, about 8.6% seen once. The source material was whole blood, sampled in connection with sensitization to the hapten diphenylcyclopropenone (DPC). The receptor set was obtained from a woman between 40 and 55 years old with alopecia areata. Some clones in this sample may be carry-over from other donors' samples. The CDR3 runs from the conserved cysteine through the conserved F or W. A D gene is named only where the DNA matches it firmly. Expanded clones are given a class, and other clones once, few, many or no size at all.

CASSLAGVGTEAFF,TGTGCCAGCAGCTTAGCGGGGGTTGGCACTGAAGCTTTCTTT,TRBV7-2,-,-,TRBJ1-1
CASSRGTSGVNEQFF,TGTGCCAGCAGCCGGGGAACTAGCGGGGTGAATGAGCAGTTCTTC,TRBV6-5,TRBD2,few,TRBJ2-1
CASSLSSPGYTF,TGTGCCAGCAGCTTATCGAGTCCTGGCTACACCTTC,TRBV13,-,-,TRBJ1-2
CACKLLAGVQETQYF,TGTGCCTGCAAACTACTAGCGGGAGTTCAAGAGACCCAGTACTTC,TRBV6-2/TRBV6-3,TRBD2,-,TRBJ2-5
CASCPGQGYGYTF,TGTGCCTCCTGCCCGGGACAGGGCTATGGCTACACCTTC,TRBV28,TRBD1,-,TRBJ1-2
CASSLPSGRGNNEQFF,TGCGCCAGCAGCTTGCCTAGCGGGAGGGGTAACAATGAGCAGTTCTTC,TRBV5-1,TRBD2,-,TRBJ2-1
CASSLILSQYF,TGTGCCAGCAGCTTAATATTATCGCAGTATTTT,TRBV7-2,-,many,TRBJ2-3
CASGATGRQQETQYF,TGTGCCAGCGGGGCCACTGGGCGTCAGCAAGAGACCCAGTACTTC,TRBV10-3,-,few,TRBJ2-5
CASSSTGGPSPLHF,TGCGCCAGCAGCTCGACAGGGGGCCCCTCACCCCTCCACTTT,TRBV5-1,TRBD1,many,TRBJ1-6
CASSQAAGLVTDTQYF,TGCGCCAGCAGCCAGGCCGCGGGACTGGTCACAGATACGCAGTATTTT,TRBV4-3,-,-,TRBJ2-3
CASSSRLASQETQYF,TGTGCCAGCAGCTCACGTCTAGCGAGCCAAGAGACCCAGTACTTC,TRBV7-9,-,many,TRBJ2-5
CASSSTGTGPYEQYF,TGTGCCAGCAGCTCAACCGGGACAGGGCCCTACGAGCAGTACTTC,TRBV28,TRBD1,-,TRBJ2-7
CASSLDAANTGELFF,TGTGCCAGCAGCCTAGACGCAGCGAACACCGGGGAGCTGTTTTTT,TRBV7-2,-,-,TRBJ2-2
CASSSQGNSPLHF,TGTGCCAGCAGTAGCCAGGGTAATTCACCCCTCCACTTT,TRBV25-1,-,-,TRBJ1-6
CASSLLQGAKNIQYF,TGTGCCAGCAGTTTACTCCAGGGAGCCAAAAACATTCAGTACTTC,TRBV28,-,few,TRBJ2-4
CASSKRSLLPSTDTQYF,TGTGCCAGCAGCAAACGGTCCCTTTTACCTAGCACAGATACGCAGTATTTT,TRBV21-1,-,few,TRBJ2-3
CASSYSFLNYGEQFF,TGTGCCAGCAGTTACTCTTTCCTAAACTATGGTGAGCAGTTCTTC,TRBV6-2/TRBV6-3,-,-,TRBJ2-1
CSVAREGYQPQHF,TGCAGCGTTGCTAGGGAAGGCTATCAGCCCCAGCATTTT,TRBV29-1,-,-,TRBJ1-5
CASSLSIAANEQFF,TGTGCCAGCAGCCTCTCCATTGCGGCGAATGAGCAGTTCTTC,TRBV7-9,-,few,TRBJ2-1
CSATPGSGSGYTGELFF,TGCAGTGCTACGCCGGGTAGCGGGAGTGGATACACCGGGGAGCTGTTTTTT,TRBV20-1,TRBD2,few,TRBJ2-2
CASSEPRGDTEAFF,TGTGCCAGCAGTGAGCCCAGGGGTGACACTGAAGCTTTCTTT,TRBV25-1,-,few,TRBJ1-1
CASRGQGPYEQYF,TGTGCCAGCAGGGGACAGGGGCCCTACGAGCAGTACTTC,TRBV6-5,TRBD1,-,TRBJ2-7
CASSFTLRQDLASTDTQYF,TGTGCCAGCAGTTTTACCCTTCGACAGGACCTAGCGAGCACAGATACGCAGTATTTT,TRBV28,-,few,TRBJ2-3
CASSPLGDGRYNEQFF,TGTGCCAGCAGCCCTTTGGGGGACGGGCGATACAATGAGCAGTTCTTC,TRBV5-6,-,few,TRBJ2-1
CASSLESDTDTQYF,TGTGCCAGCAGCTTAGAGTCCGACACAGATACGCAGTATTTT,TRBV7-9,-,many,TRBJ2-3
CASSLAGTGKTDTQYF,TGCGCCAGCAGCTTGGCGGGGACAGGGAAAACAGATACGCAGTATTTT,TRBV5-1,TRBD1,few,TRBJ2-3
CASSLSVRNEQFF,TGTGCCAGCAGTCTCAGCGTCCGCAATGAGCAGTTCTTC,TRBV7-9,-,many,TRBJ2-1
CASSYPRGGEQYF,TGCGCCAGCAGTTACCCTCGCGGGGGCGAGCAGTACTTC,TRBV6-5,TRBD2,-,TRBJ2-7
CSVGRDRPNYGYTF,TGCAGCGTTGGCCGGGACAGGCCTAACTATGGCTACACCTTC,TRBV29-1,TRBD1,few,TRBJ1-2
CIFSPRQGSNEQYF,TGTATTTTTTCTCCTCGACAGGGTAGCAACGAGCAGTACTTC,TRBV6-5,TRBD1,-,TRBJ2-7
CASSPMGVQETQYF,TGTGCCAGCAGCCCCATGGGGGTCCAAGAGACCCAGTACTTC,TRBV7-2,-,many,TRBJ2-5
CASRRGLAGVGTQYF,TGTGCCAGCAGACGTGGACTAGCGGGAGTGGGGACCCAGTACTTC,TRBV6-5,TRBD2,-,TRBJ2-5
CASSLWAGARDTQYF,TGTGCCAGCAGCTTATGGGCAGGGGCGAGAGATACGCAGTATTTT,TRBV11-2,-,-,TRBJ2-3
CSAYGTDEQFF,TGCAGTGCCTATGGGACCGATGAGCAGTTCTTC,TRBV20-1,-,few,TRBJ2-1
CASSESVAYNEQFF,TGTGCCAGCAGTGAAAGCGTAGCGTACAATGAGCAGTTCTTC,TRBV2,-,few,TRBJ2-1
CASSLGGGGYGYTF,TGTGCCAGCAGCTTAGGAGGAGGGGGCTATGGCTACACCTTC,TRBV7-2,-,-,TRBJ1-2
CASGRQGAATEAFF,TGTGCCAGCGGTAGACAAGGGGCGGCCACTGAAGCTTTCTTT,TRBV2,-,-,TRBJ1-1